The clone carrying this T cell receptor beta chain was detected ten times or more. This entry belongs to a study of Graves' ophthalmopathy and Graves' hyperthyroidism. The germline V gene encodes CDR1 SQVTM and CDR2 ANQGSEA. Trimming shortened V by 7 bases and J by 0 bases, and 10 bases separated the two germline ends. The CDR3 is 12 amino acids. From RNA, the CDR3 regions of TCR beta chains were amplified and sequenced. The first round was an RT-PCR with HTBI primers, and the second round was a multiplex PCR. From the multiplex PCR reads, TCRdb called clonotypes with MiXCR, one entry per CDR3 protein. The table records 400,000 or so distinct CDR3 sequences, 15% of them present only once. Additional autoimmune diseases, uncontrolled infections, pregnancy or lactation disqualified patients. The authors diagnosed from clinical symptoms, serum thyroxine, TRAb, thyroid ultrasound and orbital computed tomography. PBMCs stemmed from over 8 ml of fresh peripheral blood.

The chain is built from TRBV29-1 and TRBJ2-7, with D possibly TRBD2 on 5 matching bases. Sequencing was carried out using peripheral blood. The TCR comes from a woman younger than 30 with stable Graves' hyperthyroidism. The CDR3 reads CSGRGNSYEQYF. The CDR3 DNA is TGCAGCGGAAGAGGGAACTCCTACGAGCAGTACTTC.